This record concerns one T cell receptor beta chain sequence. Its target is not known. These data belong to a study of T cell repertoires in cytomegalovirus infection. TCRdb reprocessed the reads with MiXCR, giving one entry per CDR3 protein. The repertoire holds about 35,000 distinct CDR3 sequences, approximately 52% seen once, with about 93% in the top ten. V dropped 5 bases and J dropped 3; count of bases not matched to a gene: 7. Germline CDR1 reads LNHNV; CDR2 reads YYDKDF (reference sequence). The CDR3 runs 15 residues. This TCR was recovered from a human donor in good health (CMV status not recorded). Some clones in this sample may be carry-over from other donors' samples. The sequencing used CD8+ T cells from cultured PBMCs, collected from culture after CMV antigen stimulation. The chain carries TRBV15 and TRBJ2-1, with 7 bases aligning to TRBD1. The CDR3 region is CATSGTGANYNEQFF. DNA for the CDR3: TGTGCCACCAGCGGAACAGGGGCCAACTACAATGAGCAGTTCTTC.